The next 22 T cell receptor beta chains were all read from a single sample in a study of cytomegalovirus exposure and HLA in healthy donors. 60 Vbeta and 13 Jbeta primers were used in PCR. Here immunoSEQ multiplex PCR was the method, and the copy in TCRdb shows in-frame clones only, minus some. Its table records approximately 50,000 clones. The specimen sequenced was PBMCs. The receptor source for this set is a female donor in good health and CMV-seronegative.

Here the CDR3 reads CASSQVWGGRNTEAFF. The CDR3 coding sequence is TGCGCCAGCAGCCAAGTGTGGGGGGGGCGGAACACTGAAGCTTTCTTT. The genes are TRBV4-1 and TRBJ1-1, with D perhaps matching TRBD1 (6 bases). CDR1 MGHRA and CDR2 YSYEKL come from the germline V gene. Deletions cut 1 base from V and 1 base from J, with 13 bases between. The CDR3 sequence is 16 residues long.

The J gene is TRBJ2-2, the V gene TRBV7-8, with D possibly being TRBD2 (5 bases). The CDR3 has 14 residues. V was shortened by 5 bases and J by 7 bases, with 14 bases between the two germline ends. The germline CDR1 and CDR2 sequences are SGHVS and FQNEAQ. The CDR3 loop is CASSPDTSGGELFF. CDR3 sequence (DNA): TGTGCCAGCAGCCCTGATACTAGTGGCGGGGAGCTGTTTTTT. The complete variable domain, with remaining parts taken from reference TRBV7-8 and TRBJ2-2, reads GAGVSQSPRYKVAKRGQDVALRCDPISGHVSLFWYQQALGQGPEFLTYFQNEAQLDKSGLPSDRFFAERPEGSVSTLKIQRTQQEDSAVYLCASSPDTSGGELFFGEGSRLTVL.

The chain links TRBV4-1 to TRBJ2-7; D perhaps matches TRBD1 (6 bases). Germline loops: CDR1 MGHRA, CDR2 YSYEKL. Trimming removed 2 bases from V and 2 bases from J, with 13 bases in between. The CDR3 is 15 residues long. In DNA, the CDR3 is TGCGCCAGCAGCCAATTGCGGACAGCAACCTACGAGCAGTACTTC. Translating it yields CASSQLRTATYEQYF.

The chain recombines TRBV27 with TRBJ1-2; D is perhaps TRBD1 (6 bases). Per the germline V gene, CDR1 is MNHEY and CDR2 is SMNVEV (reference sequence). Trimming shortened V by 6 bases and J by 2 bases, and 13 bases separated the two germline ends. There are 14 residues in the CDR3. The CDR3 loop reads CASSPIDRNYGYTF. As DNA, the CDR3 is TGTGCCAGCAGCCCGATCGACAGGAACTATGGCTACACCTTC.

V gene TRBV19 combines with J gene TRBJ2-1; TRBD2 aligns across 9 bases. From germline, CDR1 is LNHDA and CDR2 SQIVND (reference sequence). The CDR3 is 16 amino acids. With 6 bases clipped from V and 6 bases from J, the junction kept 12 bases outside the gene matches. In nucleotides, the CDR3 is TGTGCCAGTAGGTCAGGGGCTAGCGGGGAACTCAATGAGCAGTTCTTC. This codes for CASRSGASGELNEQFF.

V and J are TRBV7-9 and TRBJ2-3, with no clear D. With 2 bases removed from V and 5 bases from J, the gap between germline ends came to 8 bases. Germline V lookup: CDR1 SEHNR, CDR2 FQNEAQ (reference sequence). The CDR3 runs 13 residues. The CDR3 protein is CASSLSVGDTQYF. CDR3 bases: TGTGCCAGCAGCTTATCGGTCGGAGATACGCAGTATTTT.

This rearrangement joins TRBV18 to TRBJ1-5; unclear D gene. The germline V and J ends were trimmed by 1 base and 0 bases, with 10 bases remaining between them. The CDR3 has 16 amino acids. Germline V gene data show CDR1 as KGHSH and CDR2 as LQKENI. CDR3: CASSPLGSGSNQPQHF. CDR3 bases: TGTGCCAGCTCACCACTAGGCTCGGGTAGCAATCAGCCCCAGCATTTT.

This sequence joins TRBV5-1 and TRBJ1-2; 9 nucleotides match TRBD1. J was trimmed by 4 bases and V by 9 bases; bases with no gene match: 16. Germline assignment: CDR1 SGHRS and CDR2 YFSETQ. The CDR3 is 16 residues long. CDR3 amino acids: CATGNPAGTGPYGYTF. The DNA for the CDR3 is TGCGCCACTGGAAACCCGGCCGGGACAGGGCCCTATGGCTACACCTTC.

The genes are TRBV19 and TRBJ2-7, with 7 bases fitting TRBD2. The CDR3 covers 18 residues. J gave up 2 bases and V 6 bases, and 19 bases lay outside the gene matches. Germline values: CDR1 LNHDA, CDR2 SQIVND (reference sequence). The CDR3 protein is CASSLSPLGGAFPYEQYF. CDR3 bases: TGTGCCAGTAGCCTTTCTCCTTTGGGAGGGGCTTTTCCCTACGAGCAGTACTTC.

The chain joins TRBV29-1 to TRBJ2-1; no firm D call. This CDR3 has 10 amino acids. Germline loops: CDR1 SQVTM, CDR2 ANQGSEA. V was trimmed by 7 bases and J by 10 bases, leaving 11 bases between them. The CDR3 sequence is CSGLDREQFF. In DNA, the CDR3 is TGCAGCGGACTGGATCGAGAGCAGTTCTTC.

V and J are TRBV6-1 and TRBJ1-6; a possible D gene is TRBD1 (5 bases). The V gene lost 3 bases and the J gene lost 10 bases, with 16 bases spanning the gap. Germline V gives CDR1 MNHNS, CDR2 SASEGT. The CDR3 has 15 amino acids. Here the CDR3 reads CASSEQGRGGSPLHF. DNA of the CDR3: TGTGCCAGCAGTGAGCAGGGCCGTGGGGGGTCACCCCTCCACTTT.

DNA for the CDR3: TGTGCCAGCAGTTACTTGTCAGGGGGTACTGGAAACACCATATATTTT. Its translation: CASSYLSGGTGNTIYF. This chain uses TRBV6-6 with TRBJ1-3, with 7 positions matching TRBD1. CDR1 is MNHNY, CDR2 SVGAGI, per germline (reference sequence). The V and J ends lost 1 base and 2 bases, in that order; junction bases with no gene match: 5. This CDR3 is 16 amino acids long.

This chain connects TRBV2 to TRBJ2-1; tentatively, D is TRBD2 (6 bases). Per the germline V gene, CDR1 is SNHLY and CDR2 is FYNNEI. Trimming pared 7 bases from V and 7 bases from J, leaving 11 bases between. The CDR3 totals 12 residues. CDR3 residues: CASKTEGNEQFF. DNA of the CDR3: TGTGCCAGCAAAACGGAGGGGAATGAGCAGTTCTTC. The variable domain in full, with the rest retrieved from reference TRBV2 and TRBJ2-1, is EPEVTQTPSHQVTQMGQEVILRCVPISNHLYFYWYRQILGQKVEFLVSFYNNEISEKSEIFDDQFSVERPDGSNFTLKIRSTKLEDSAMYFCASKTEGNEQFFGPGTRLTVL.

This chain joins TRBV11-3 and TRBJ2-5; D gene uncertain. Per germline, CDR1 SGHNT and CDR2 YENEEA. Trimming took 5 bases from V and 0 from J, leaving 10 bases between them. This CDR3 spans 14 amino acids. The CDR3 nucleotides read TGTGCCAGCAGCGAGACAATGTACCAAGAGACCCAGTACTTC. Amino acid sequence: CASSETMYQETQYF. Filled out from reference TRBV11-3 and TRBJ2-5, the complete variable domain reads EAGVVQSPRYKIIEKKQPVAFWCNPISGHNTLYWYLQNLGQGPELLIRYENEEAVDDSQLPKDRFSAERLKGVDSTLKIQPAELGDSAVYLCASSETMYQETQYFGPGTRLLVL.

CDR3 coding DNA: TGTGCCAGCGGCGACGGGGCCCAGCATTTT. It yields the protein CASGDGAQHF. The chain couples TRBV6-1 to TRBJ1-5; no definite D call. CDR3 length equals 10 residues. Germline V gives CDR1 MNHNS, CDR2 SASEGT. The V and J ends lost 8 bases and 11 bases respectively, with 10 bases between them.

With respect to this clone: One end of the junction does not line up with germline, which may come from a read error. This CDR3 is also generated by other DNA sequences in the sample. The rearrangement links TRBV6-1 to TRBJ2-7; 8 nucleotides align to TRBD1. This CDR3 has 10 amino acids. Germline lookup yields CDR1 MNHNS and CDR2 SASEGT. The CDR3 protein is CASRGPEQYF. The CDR3 nucleotides are TGTGCAAGCAGGGGGCCGGAGCAGTACTTC.

This chain uses TRBV15 with TRBJ1-2; D possibly corresponds to TRBD1 (5 bases). The length of the CDR3 is 15 residues. Trimming stripped 3 bases from V and 3 bases from J, with 14 bases between. Germline V gene sequence: CDR1 LNHNV, CDR2 YYDKDF (reference sequence). In DNA, the CDR3 is TGTGCCACCAGCAGGCGTCGGGACTATTACTATGGCTACACCTTC. Translating it yields CATSRRRDYYYGYTF.

The V gene is TRBV7-9, the J gene TRBJ2-7; 7 nucleotides match TRBD1. The germline CDR1 and CDR2 sequences are SEHNR and FQNEAQ (reference sequence). The CDR3 contains 17 residues. Trimming at V came to 0 bases and at J to 3 bases, leaving 11 bases not matched to a gene. CDR3: CASSLARKGGSNYEQYF. The CDR3 nucleotides are TGTGCCAGCAGCTTAGCGCGGAAAGGGGGCTCCAACTACGAGCAGTACTTC.

V usage is TRBV11-2 and J usage is TRBJ2-2, with a possible D match to TRBD2 (7 bases). CDR3 length equals 16 residues. Germline loops: CDR1 SGHAT, CDR2 FQNNGV. The V and J ends lost 3 bases and 4 bases respectively, with 15 bases between them. CDR3 region: CASSFFGRGATGELFF. CDR3 nucleotide sequence: TGTGCCAGCAGCTTCTTTGGCCGGGGGGCCACCGGGGAGCTGTTTTTT.

This rearrangement joins TRBV5-1 to TRBJ2-3; 10 bases match TRBD2. The junction had 0 bases not matched to a gene; V was cut back by 2 bases and J by 0 bases. The CDR3 is made up of 15 amino acids. Germline CDR1 is SGHRS and CDR2 is YFSETQ. DNA for the CDR3: TGCGCCAGCAGCTTACTAGCGGGGAGCACAGATACGCAGTATTTT. Its protein product is CASSLLAGSTDTQYF.

The chain has TRBV7-2 and TRBJ1-1; TRBD1 matches 9 bases. Germline CDR1 is SGHTA and CDR2 is FQGNSA. The length of the CDR3 is 16 residues. V lost 4 bases to trimming and J lost 4 bases; unmatched junction nucleotides: 10. The CDR3: CASSWKRQGVGTEAFF. The CDR3 nucleotides read TGTGCCAGCAGCTGGAAGAGACAGGGGGTAGGCACTGAAGCTTTCTTT.

The rearrangement links TRBV9 to TRBJ1-1; D is possibly TRBD1 (6 bases). The CDR3 contains 15 residues. V shed 3 bases and J shed 8 bases, with 20 bases lying between them. Germline V gives CDR1 SGDLS, CDR2 YYNGEE. The CDR3 nucleotides are TGTGCCAGCAGCGCGGAAATCGGCAGGGGAAGCGAAGCTTTCTTT. The encoded protein is CASSAEIGRGSEAFF. The complete variable domain, with remaining parts taken from reference TRBV9 and TRBJ1-1, reads DSGVTQTPKHLITATGQRVTLRCSPRSGDLSVYWYQQSLDQGLQFLIQYYNGEERAKGNILERFSAQQFPDLHSELNLSSLELGDSALYFCASSAEIGRGSEAFFGQGTRLTVV.